The rows below give T cell receptor beta chains drawn from one sample of a study of blood T cell repertoires in COVID-19. Assay: immunoSEQ multiplex PCR; the TCRdb copy retains only in-frame clones and omits some. The profile shows a few hundred thousand clones, 70% to 90% of them singletons. Sequenced sample: peripheral blood. The receptors shown here come from a woman in her forties or fifties with acute or convalescent COVID-19. Each CDR3 is given with its conserved first and last residue. Each record gives: J gene, clone size, V gene, D gene, CDR3 DNA, CDR3 protein. The D gene is left open where the match is weak. Clone sizes are given selectively: once, few, many, or a class where the clone is expanded.

TRBJ2-1,.,TRBV6-1,.,TGTGCCAGCAGTGAAATGTTCGGGGTCTCCTACAATGAGCAGTTCTTC,CASSEMFGVSYNEQFF
TRBJ1-6,.,TRBV7-5,.,TGTGTCAGAAGCGGATTGACAGGGGGAGGTTATAATTCACCCCTCCACTTT,CVRSGLTGGGYNSPLHF
TRBJ2-1,.,TRBV3-1/TRBV3-2,TRBD2,TGTGCCAGCAGACAAATAGCGGGAGTATTGTATGGGGATGAGCAGTTCTTC,CASRQIAGVLYGDEQFF
TRBJ2-5,.,TRBV5-1,TRBD1,TGCGCCAGCAGCTTAAACAGGGGAGAGACCCAGTACTTC,CASSLNRGETQYF
TRBJ2-7,once,TRBV7-7,TRBD1,TGTGCTAGCAGCAAAGGACAGGGATACGAGCAGTACTTC,CASSKGQGYEQYF
TRBJ1-5,.,TRBV19,.,TGTGCCAGCAACGTCCGACAGTATAGCAATCAGCCCCAGCATTTT,CASNVRQYSNQPQHF
TRBJ1-5,.,TRBV19,.,TGTGCCAGCCCTAGCTCCGGACAGACCTTCAATCAGCCCCAGCATTTT,CASPSSGQTFNQPQHF
TRBJ2-6,.,TRBV9,.,TGTGCCAGCAGCCCCCGAGGGCAGAGCTCTGGGGCCAACGTCCTGACTTTC,CASSPRGQSSGANVLTF
TRBJ1-6,once,TRBV24-1,.,TGTGCCACCAGTGAAACAGGGAGAAATTCACCCCTCCACTTT,CATSETGRNSPLHF
TRBJ1-5,.,TRBV15,.,TGTGCCACCAGCAGGACCCGGAGGGACGACAATCAGCCCCAGCATTTT,CATSRTRRDDNQPQHF
TRBJ2-5,.,TRBV2,TRBD1,TGTGCCAGCAGTGGAGTTGGGAACAGGGGGGAGACCCAGTACTTC,CASSGVGNRGETQYF
TRBJ1-2,.,TRBV2,.,TGTGCCAGCAGCAATACAGGGAACTATGGCTACACCTTC,CASSNTGNYGYTF
TRBJ2-7,.,TRBV19,.,TGTGCCAGTAGTATGTTGCGGGACTCCTACGAGCAGTACTTC,CASSMLRDSYEQYF
TRBJ1-2,.,TRBV4-2,.,TGTGCCAGCAGCCAAGTCGGCAGGGGAAACGGCTACACCTTC,CASSQVGRGNGYTF
TRBJ1-5,.,TRBV18,.,TGTGCCAGCTCAGAACAGAGCAATCAGCCCCAGCATTTT,CASSEQSNQPQHF
TRBJ2-7,.,TRBV20-1,.,TGCAGTGCTAGTAATCGGGGAGTCTCGACCTACGAGCAGTACTTC,CSASNRGVSTYEQYF
TRBJ2-2,.,TRBV16,.,TGTGCCAGCAGCCAAATGTCCATATCGAGCGGGGAGCTGTTTTTT,CASSQMSISSGELFF
TRBJ2-1,.,TRBV7-2,.,TGTGCCAGCAGCTTAGAGGGGTACGGGTCCAATGAGCAGTTCTTC,CASSLEGYGSNEQFF
TRBJ1-3,.,TRBV9,.,TGTGCCAGCAGCGCAGGGGTTAGTGGAAACACCATATATTTT,CASSAGVSGNTIYF
TRBJ1-6,.,TRBV6-5,TRBD1,TGTGCCAGCAGACCCAGGGGGTTCAATAATTCACCCCTCCACTTT,CASRPRGFNNSPLHF
TRBJ2-3,few,TRBV24-1,.,TGTGCCACCAGTGATCTCGGGAAACTCACAGATACGCAGTATTTT,CATSDLGKLTDTQYF
TRBJ2-7,.,TRBV5-4,.,TGTGCCAGCAGCTTGGAGCCGGCCTACGAGCAGTACTTC,CASSLEPAYEQYF
TRBJ1-4,once,TRBV7-6,.,TGTGCCAGCAGCGAACAGCCAACTAATGAAAAACTGTTTTTT,CASSEQPTNEKLFF
TRBJ1-4,.,TRBV21-1,.,TGTGCCAGCAGCAAAACCGGGGAACGTTCTGAAAAACTGTTTTTT,CASSKTGERSEKLFF
TRBJ2-4,.,TRBV6-2/TRBV6-3,.,TGTGCCAGCAGTACTCCTTTAGAAGGGGCCCTAGCCAAAAACATTCAGTACTTC,CASSTPLEGALAKNIQYF
TRBJ2-6,.,TRBV18,TRBD1,TGTGCCAGCTCAGGGACAGTCTCTGGGGCCAACGTCCTGACTTTC,CASSGTVSGANVLTF
TRBJ2-1,once,TRBV5-1,TRBD2,TGCGCCAGCAGCTTTTCCGCGACTAGCGGGAGAGATGAGCAGTTCTTC,CASSFSATSGRDEQFF
TRBJ1-4,few,TRBV7-2,.,TGTGCCAGCAGCTTGGATGGGGGGATTAGTAAAAAACTGTTTTTT,CASSLDGGISKKLFF
TRBJ2-1,once,TRBV19,TRBD2,TGTGCCAGTAGTCTAGCGGGAGCGTTCTCCTACAATGAGCAGTTCTTC,CASSLAGAFSYNEQFF
TRBJ1-6,.,TRBV14,TRBD1,TGTGCCAGCAGTGGCAGGGGGCTATATTCACCCCTCCACTTT,CASSGRGLYSPLHF
TRBJ2-5,.,TRBV29-1,.,TGCAGCGTTGAACCAGGGAATAAAGAGACCCAGTACTTC,CSVEPGNKETQYF
TRBJ2-7,.,TRBV5-1,.,TGCGCCAGCAGCTTCAGGGTTGAGGAGCAGTACTTC,CASSFRVEEQYF
TRBJ1-1,once,TRBV2,.,TGTGCCAGCAGTGAGAGTTGGGCAGGGAACACTGAAGCTTTCTTT,CASSESWAGNTEAFF
TRBJ2-7,once,TRBV28,TRBD1,TGTGCCAGCAGTTTATACCGAGACAGGGCCTACGAGCAGTACTTC,CASSLYRDRAYEQYF
TRBJ1-1,.,TRBV18,.,TGTGCCAGCTCACCAGGGGCAGGGGCGAACACTGAAGCTTTCTTT,CASSPGAGANTEAFF
TRBJ2-2,.,TRBV7-2,.,TGTGCCAGCAGCTTATGGGGGAGGCCCGGGGAGCTGTTTTTT,CASSLWGRPGELFF
TRBJ1-2,.,TRBV5-5,TRBD1,TGTGCCAGCAGCCCGTCGGGACAGACCTATGGCTACACCTTC,CASSPSGQTYGYTF
TRBJ2-1,.,TRBV9,TRBD2,TGTGCCAGCAGCGAGGCTAGCGGGGATTACAATGAGCAGTTCTTC,CASSEASGDYNEQFF
TRBJ2-3,.,TRBV19,TRBD2,TGTGCCAGTAGTATGACTAGCGGGAGAGCGCAGTATTTT,CASSMTSGRAQYF
TRBJ1-5,.,TRBV4-1,TRBD1,TGCGCCAGCAGCCCGGGGGACAGTTATCAGCCCCAGCATTTT,CASSPGDSYQPQHF
TRBJ1-1,.,TRBV18,.,TGTGCCAGCTCACCACCGGGACTACGGGACGTCATGAACACTGAAGCTTTCTTT,CASSPPGLRDVMNTEAFF
TRBJ1-2,.,TRBV7-8,.,TGTGCCAGCAGCTTAAGGGGGGACTATAACTATGGCTACACCTTC,CASSLRGDYNYGYTF
TRBJ1-3,.,TRBV24-1,.,TGTGCCACCAGTGATCCCCGAGGGACTGGAAACACCATATATTTT,CATSDPRGTGNTIYF